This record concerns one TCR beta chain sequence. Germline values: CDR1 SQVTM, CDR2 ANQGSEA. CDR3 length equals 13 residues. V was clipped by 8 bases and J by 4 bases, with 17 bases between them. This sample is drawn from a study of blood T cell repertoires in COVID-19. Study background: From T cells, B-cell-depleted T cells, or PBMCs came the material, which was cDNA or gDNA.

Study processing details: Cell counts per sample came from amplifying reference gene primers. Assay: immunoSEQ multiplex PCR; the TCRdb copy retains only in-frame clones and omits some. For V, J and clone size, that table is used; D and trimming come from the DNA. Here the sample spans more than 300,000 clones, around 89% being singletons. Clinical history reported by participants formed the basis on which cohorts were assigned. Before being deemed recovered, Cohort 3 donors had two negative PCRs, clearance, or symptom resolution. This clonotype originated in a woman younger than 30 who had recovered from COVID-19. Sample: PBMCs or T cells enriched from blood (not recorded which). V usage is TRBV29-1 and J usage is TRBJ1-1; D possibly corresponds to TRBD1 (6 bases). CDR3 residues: CSSGGGVRTEAFF. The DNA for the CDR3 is TGCAGCTCCGGGGGGGGCGTACGCACTGAAGCTTTCTTT.